The 8 T cell receptor beta chains below come from one sample, sequenced in a study of T-cell reconstitution after alpha-beta-depleted transplantation in children. Unique molecular identifiers were incorporated into the prepared TCRbeta library. TCRdb reprocessed the PCR reads with MiXCR, giving one entry per CDR3 protein. Among about 440,000 distinct CDR3 sequences listed, 43% were seen once. This specimen consisted of PBMCs, obtained before TCRalphabeta/CD19-depleted stem cell transplant. The origin of the receptors is a girl aged 2-10 years with aplastic anemia, due to receive a stem cell transplant.

The chain uses TRBV20-1 and TRBJ2-1, with D tentatively TRBD2 (6 bases). Trimming left V 5 bases short and J 0 bases short, with 17 bases between. Germline V gene data show CDR1 as DFQATT and CDR2 as SNEGSKA (reference sequence). This CDR3 is 16 amino acids long. DNA of the CDR3: TGCAGTGCTCCGACGGGAGCGGAGTACTCCTACAATGAGCAGTTCTTC. Translating it yields CSAPTGAEYSYNEQFF.

The V call is TRBV5-5, the J call TRBJ1-3, with a possible D match to TRBD1 (5 bases). This CDR3 spans 14 amino acids. The ends were cut back, 4 bases at V and 4 bases at J, with 12 bases in the middle. Looked up from germline, CDR1 is SGHKS and CDR2 is YYEKEE (reference sequence). The CDR3 DNA reads as TGTGCCAGCAGCCGGGACTCGACGGGAAACACCATATATTTT. Residues: CASSRDSTGNTIYF.

Many counts were recorded for this clonotype. The chain links TRBV28 to TRBJ2-7, with 8 bases fitting TRBD2. CDR1 MDHEN and CDR2 SYDVKM come from the germline V gene. The CDR3 has 14 amino acids. V shed 4 bases and J 7 bases; nucleotides not matched to a gene: 9. CDR3 in DNA: TGTGCCAGCAGTTCTCATTCCGTAGCGGGGGAGCAGTACTTC. It encodes CASSSHSVAGEQYF.

The table lists this clonotype with a few counts. The chain joins TRBV29-1 to TRBJ1-2; 9 bases match TRBD1. This CDR3 spans 12 amino acids. V was pared by 3 bases and J by 6 bases, with 2 bases of the junction left unmatched. Germline V gives CDR1 SQVTM, CDR2 ANQGSEA. The CDR3 protein is CSVDRTGDGYTF. DNA of the CDR3: TGCAGCGTTGACCGGACAGGGGATGGCTACACCTTC.

V gene TRBV5-5 combines with J gene TRBJ2-2; 8 bases map to TRBD1. V gave up 2 bases and J gave up 4 bases; unmatched junction bases: 7. The CDR3 contains 16 residues. Germline V gene data show CDR1 as SGHKS and CDR2 as YYEKEE (reference sequence). The CDR3 DNA is TGTGCCAGCAGCTTCACAGGGGGTTTGGGCACCGGGGAGCTGTTTTTT. Amino acids: CASSFTGGLGTGELFF.

The CDR3 reads CSARDPSGGTVRAQYF. CDR3 bases: TGCAGTGCTAGGGACCCTAGCGGGGGGACCGTGAGGGCCCAGTACTTC. This sequence joins TRBV20-1 and TRBJ2-5; 11 nucleotides agree with TRBD2. The V gene's germline CDR1 is DFQATT and CDR2 SNEGSKA (reference sequence). The V gene end was trimmed by 3 bases and the J gene end by 9 bases; junction bases not matched to a gene: 15. CDR3 length equals 16 residues.

The sample holds one count of this clonotype. J is TRBJ1-1 and V is TRBV29-1, with TRBD1 as a possible D gene (5 bases). This CDR3 region has 11 residues. Per the germline V gene, CDR1 is SQVTM and CDR2 is ANQGSEA. V lost 7 bases and J lost 13, with 19 bases in between. The CDR3 is CSATRGPKGFF. The CDR3 DNA follows: TGCAGCGCTACTCGGGGCCCTAAGGGTTTCTTT. Drawing the rest from reference TRBV29-1 and TRBJ1-1, the complete variable domain is SAVISQKPSRDICQRGTSLTIQCQVDSQVTMMFWYRQQPGQSLTLIATANQGSEATYESGFVIDKFPISRPNLTFSTLTVSNMSPEDSSIYLCSATRGPKGFFGQGTRLTVV.

This clonotype was seen a handful of times. The chain couples TRBV5-5 to TRBJ2-7, with a possible D match to TRBD2 (6 bases). The CDR3 loop spans 13 amino acids. The V gene lost 9 bases and the J gene lost 3 bases, with 16 bases spanning the gap. Per the germline V gene, CDR1 is SGHKS and CDR2 is YYEKEE (reference sequence). The CDR3 protein is CATRLAINYEQYF. As DNA, the CDR3 is TGTGCCACTCGGCTAGCGATAAACTACGAGCAGTACTTC. The whole variable domain, remainder taken from reference TRBV5-5 and TRBJ2-7, is DAGVTQSPTHLIKTRGQQVTLRCSPISGHKSVSWYQQVLGQGPQFIFQYYEKEERGRGNFPDRFSARQFPNYSSELNVNALLLGDSALYLCATRLAINYEQYFGPGTRLTVT.